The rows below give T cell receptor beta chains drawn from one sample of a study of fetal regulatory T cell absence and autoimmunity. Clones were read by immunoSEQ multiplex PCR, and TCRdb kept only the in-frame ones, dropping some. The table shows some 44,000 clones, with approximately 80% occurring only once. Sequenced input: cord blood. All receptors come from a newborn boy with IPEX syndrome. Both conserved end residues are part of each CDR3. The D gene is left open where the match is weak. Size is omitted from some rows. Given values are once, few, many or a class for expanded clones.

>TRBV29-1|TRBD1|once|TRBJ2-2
TGCAGCGTGGTACAGGGGGACACCGGGGAGCTGTTTTTT
CSVVQGDTGELFF
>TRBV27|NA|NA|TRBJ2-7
TGTGCCAGCAGTCTCGCTGGGGACTCACTGACCTACGAGCAGTACTTC
CASSLAGDSLTYEQYF
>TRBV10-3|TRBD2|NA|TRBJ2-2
TGTGCCATCAGTGATCGGGCGGGAGCAAGCCGGACCGGGGAGCTGTTTTTT
CAISDRAGASRTGELFF
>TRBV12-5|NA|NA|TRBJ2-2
TGTGCTAGTGGAAGGGAGGTCGGGGAGCTGTTTTTT
CASGREVGELFF
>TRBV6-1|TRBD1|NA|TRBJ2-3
TGTGCCAGCAGTGAAGCGTCTCCGACAGGGGGGGATACGCAGTATTTT
CASSEASPTGGDTQYF
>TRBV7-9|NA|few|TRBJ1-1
TGTGCCAGCAGCCGTACAGAAGCTTTCTTT
CASSRTEAFF
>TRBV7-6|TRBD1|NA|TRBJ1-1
TGTGCCAGCACCCTAGATTGGGACAGGGTGAACACTGAAGCTTTCTTT
CASTLDWDRVNTEAFF
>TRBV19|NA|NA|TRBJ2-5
TGTGCCAGTAGGACCGACACCGAAGAGACCCAGTACTTC
CASRTDTEETQYF
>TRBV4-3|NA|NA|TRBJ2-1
TGCGCCAGCAGCAATCACCGGGACTTCTACAATGAGCAGTTCTTC
CASSNHRDFYNEQFF
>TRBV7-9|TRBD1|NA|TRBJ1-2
TGTGCCAGCAGCTTAGGGGGGACAGCCGTCTATGGCTACACCTTC
CASSLGGTAVYGYTF
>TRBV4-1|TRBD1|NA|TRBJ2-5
TGCGCCAGCAGCCAAGATCAAGGGACAGTGGGAGAGACCCAGTACTTC
CASSQDQGTVGETQYF
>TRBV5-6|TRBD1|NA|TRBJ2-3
TGTGCCAGCAGCTTTCAGGGACAGAGCACAGATACGCAGTATTTT
CASSFQGQSTDTQYF
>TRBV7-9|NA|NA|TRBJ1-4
TGTGCCAGCAGCCCCACCGGCGGAAATAATGAAAAACTGTTTTTT
CASSPTGGNNEKLFF
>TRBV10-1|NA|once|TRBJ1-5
TGCGCCAGCAGTGAGGGCCCTGTCCCTTATAGCAATCAGCCCCAGCATTTT
CASSEGPVPYSNQPQHF
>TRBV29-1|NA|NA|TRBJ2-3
TGCAGCGTCAAGACCCCCACTAGCAATACGCAGTATTTT
CSVKTPTSNTQYF
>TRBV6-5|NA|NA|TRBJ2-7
TGTGCCAGCAGGGGACAACAGGGTCCCTACGAGCAGTACTTC
CASRGQQGPYEQYF
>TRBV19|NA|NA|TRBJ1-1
TGTGCCAGTAGTATAGGAAGGGCAGCTTTCTTT
CASSIGRAAFF
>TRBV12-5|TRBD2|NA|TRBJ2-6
TGTGCTAGTGGTTTGAGACTAGCGGGGTACTCTGGGGCCAACGTCCTGACTTTC
CASGLRLAGYSGANVLTF
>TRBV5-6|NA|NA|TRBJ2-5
TGTGCCAGCAGCTTGGATTGGAGCGGGCAAGAGACCCAGTACTTC
CASSLDWSGQETQYF
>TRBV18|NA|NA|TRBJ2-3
TGTGCCAGCTCACCGGGCGGCCCCCCCACAGATACGCAGTATTTT
CASSPGGPPTDTQYF
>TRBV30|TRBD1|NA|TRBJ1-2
TGTGCCTGGAGTGGGACAGGGTATGGCTACACCTTC
CAWSGTGYGYTF
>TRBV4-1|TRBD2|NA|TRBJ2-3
TGCGCCAGCAGCCGTGGCGGGGGTGACACAGATACGCAGTATTTT
CASSRGGGDTDTQYF
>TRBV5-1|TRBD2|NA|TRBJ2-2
TGCGCCAGCAGCTCCTTCGGGAGGCGGAACACCGGGGAGCTGTTTTTT
CASSSFGRRNTGELFF
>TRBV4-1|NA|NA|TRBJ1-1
TGCGCCAGCAGCCAAGAGGGGTGGGACACTGAAGCTTTCTTT
CASSQEGWDTEAFF
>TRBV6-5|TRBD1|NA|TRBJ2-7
TGTGCCAGCAGCCACAGGGGCCCCTACGAGCAGTACTTC
CASSHRGPYEQYF
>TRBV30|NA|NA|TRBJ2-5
TGTGCCTGGAGTGTCCTAGGGACGGGAGAGACCCAGTACTTC
CAWSVLGTGETQYF
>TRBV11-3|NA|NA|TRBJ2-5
TGTGCCAGCAGCTTAGGAGGGAGGGGGGAGGAGACCCAGTACTTC
CASSLGGRGEETQYF
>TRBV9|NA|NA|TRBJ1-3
TGTGCCAGCAGCCCCGTGGGCTCTGGAAACACCATATATTTT
CASSPVGSGNTIYF
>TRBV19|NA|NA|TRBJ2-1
TGTGCCAGTAGTATAGGTAACTACAATGAGCAGTTCTTC
CASSIGNYNEQFF
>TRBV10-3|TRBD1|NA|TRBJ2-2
TGTGCCATCAGCACAGGGGGGAAGAACACCGGGGAGCTGTTTTTT
CAISTGGKNTGELFF
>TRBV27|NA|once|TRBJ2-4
TGTGCCAGCAGTAGTTATCGACTAAACATTCAGTACTTC
CASSSYRLNIQYF
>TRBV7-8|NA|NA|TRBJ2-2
TGTGCCAGCAGCCCGAAGAAGCCGTTCCCCACCGGGGAGCTGTTTTTT
CASSPKKPFPTGELFF
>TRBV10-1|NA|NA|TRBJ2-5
TGCGCCAGCAGTGAGCGCCCGGGGCGGGGTTTCCAAGAGACCCAGTACTTC
CASSERPGRGFQETQYF
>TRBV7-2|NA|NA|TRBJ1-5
TGTGCCAGCAGCTTGCAAGGTCAGCCCCAGCATTTT
CASSLQGQPQHF
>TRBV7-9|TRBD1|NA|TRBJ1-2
TGTGCCAGCAGCACAGGACAGGGCGGCTACACCTTC
CASSTGQGGYTF
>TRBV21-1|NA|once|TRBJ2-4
TGTGCCAGCAGCATCCGCCTTCTTTATAGGGACAGGGAGATTCAGTACTTC
CASSIRLLYRDREIQYF
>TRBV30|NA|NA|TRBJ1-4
TGTGCCTGGAGTTTCCGGGGCCATGAAAAACTGTTTTTT
CAWSFRGHEKLFF
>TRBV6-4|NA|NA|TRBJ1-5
TGTGCCAGCAGTGAAACTCGACGGACCCAAGATCAGCCCCAGCATTTT
CASSETRRTQDQPQHF
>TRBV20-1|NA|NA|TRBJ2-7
TGCAGTGCCTCTCCTACCTACGAGCAGTACTTC
CSASPTYEQYF
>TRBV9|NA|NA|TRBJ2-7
TGTGCCAGCAGCCTTGGGACGGTCTACGAGCAGTACTTC
CASSLGTVYEQYF
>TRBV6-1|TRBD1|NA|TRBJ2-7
TGTGCCAGCAGTGCACAGGGGCTGGACGAGCAGTACTTC
CASSAQGLDEQYF